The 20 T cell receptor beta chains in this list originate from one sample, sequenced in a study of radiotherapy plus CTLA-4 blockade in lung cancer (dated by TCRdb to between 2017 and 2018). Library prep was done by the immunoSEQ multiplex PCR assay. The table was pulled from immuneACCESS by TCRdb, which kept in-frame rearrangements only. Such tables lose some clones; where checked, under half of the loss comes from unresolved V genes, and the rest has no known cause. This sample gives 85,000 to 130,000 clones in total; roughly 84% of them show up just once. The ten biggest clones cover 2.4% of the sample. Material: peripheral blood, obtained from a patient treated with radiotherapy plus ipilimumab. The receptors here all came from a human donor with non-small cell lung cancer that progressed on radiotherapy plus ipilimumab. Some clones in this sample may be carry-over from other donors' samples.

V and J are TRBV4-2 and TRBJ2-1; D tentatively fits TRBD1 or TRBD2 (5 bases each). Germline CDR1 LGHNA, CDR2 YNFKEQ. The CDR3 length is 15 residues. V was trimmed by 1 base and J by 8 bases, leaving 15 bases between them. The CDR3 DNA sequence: TGTGCCAGCAGCCAAGTAAGCACCGGGACCTATGAGCAGTTCTTC. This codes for CASSQVSTGTYEQFF.

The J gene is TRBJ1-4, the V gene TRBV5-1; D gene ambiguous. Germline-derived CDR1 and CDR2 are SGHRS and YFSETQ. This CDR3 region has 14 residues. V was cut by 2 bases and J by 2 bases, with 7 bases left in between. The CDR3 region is CASSLVGTNEKLFF. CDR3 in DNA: TGCGCCAGCAGCTTAGTAGGCACTAATGAAAAACTGTTTTTT.

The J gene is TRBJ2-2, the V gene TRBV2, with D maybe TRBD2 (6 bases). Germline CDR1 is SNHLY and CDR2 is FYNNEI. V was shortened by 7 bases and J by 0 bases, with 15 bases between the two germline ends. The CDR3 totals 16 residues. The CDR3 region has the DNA TGTGCCAGCATTGGAGGGTTTCACGCGAACACCGGGGAGCTGTTTTTT. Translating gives CASIGGFHANTGELFF. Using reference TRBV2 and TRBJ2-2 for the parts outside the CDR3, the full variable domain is EPEVTQTPSHQVTQMGQEVILRCVPISNHLYFYWYRQILGQKVEFLVSFYNNEISEKSEIFDDQFSVERPDGSNFTLKIRSTKLEDSAMYFCASIGGFHANTGELFFGEGSRLTVL.

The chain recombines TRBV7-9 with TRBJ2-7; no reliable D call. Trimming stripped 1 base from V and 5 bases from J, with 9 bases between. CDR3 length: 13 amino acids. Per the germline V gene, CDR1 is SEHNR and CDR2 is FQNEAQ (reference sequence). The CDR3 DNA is TGTGCCAGCAGCTTAGATCTCGGTAACGAGCAGTACTTC. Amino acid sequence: CASSLDLGNEQYF.

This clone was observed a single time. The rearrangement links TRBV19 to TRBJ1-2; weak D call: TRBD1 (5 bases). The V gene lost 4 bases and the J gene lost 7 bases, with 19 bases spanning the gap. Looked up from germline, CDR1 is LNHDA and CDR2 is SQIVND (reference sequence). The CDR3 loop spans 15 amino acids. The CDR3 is CASSTPGTVLFGYTF. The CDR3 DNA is TGTGCCAGTAGTACCCCCGGGACTGTACTATTTGGCTACACCTTC.

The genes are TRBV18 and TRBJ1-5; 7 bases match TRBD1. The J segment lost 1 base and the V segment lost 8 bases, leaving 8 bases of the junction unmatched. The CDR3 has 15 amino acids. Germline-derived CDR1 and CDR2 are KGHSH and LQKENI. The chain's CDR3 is CASRSGQSSNQPQHF. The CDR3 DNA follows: TGTGCCAGCCGCTCGGGACAGAGCAGCAATCAGCCCCAGCATTTT. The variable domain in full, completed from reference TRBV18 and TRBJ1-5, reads NAGVMQNPRHLVRRRGQEARLRCSPMKGHSHVYWYRQLPEEGLKFMVYLQKENIIDESGMPKERFSAEFPKEGPSILRIQQVVRGDSAAYFCASRSGQSSNQPQHFGDGTRLSIL.

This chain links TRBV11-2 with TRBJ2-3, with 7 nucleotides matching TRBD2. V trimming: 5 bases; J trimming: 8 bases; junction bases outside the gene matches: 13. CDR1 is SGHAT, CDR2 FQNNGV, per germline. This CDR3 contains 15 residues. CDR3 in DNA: TGTGCCAGCAGCCGACCCCTTAGAGGGAGGGGTACGCAGTATTTT. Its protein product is CASSRPLRGRGTQYF.

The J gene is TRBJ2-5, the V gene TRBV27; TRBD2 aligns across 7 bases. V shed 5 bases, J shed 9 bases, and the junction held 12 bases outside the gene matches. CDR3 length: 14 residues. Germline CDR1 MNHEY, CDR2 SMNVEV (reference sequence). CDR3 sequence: CASSPGTIVGPQYF. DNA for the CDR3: TGTGCCAGCAGTCCCGGGACTATCGTCGGGCCCCAGTACTTC.

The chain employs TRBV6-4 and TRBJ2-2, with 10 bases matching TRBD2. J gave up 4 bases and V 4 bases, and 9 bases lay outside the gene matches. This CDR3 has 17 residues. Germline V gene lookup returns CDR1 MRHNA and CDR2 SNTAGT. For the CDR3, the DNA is TGTGCCAGCAGTGCTCTACGGACTAGCGGAGGCACCGGGGAGCTGTTTTTT. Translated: CASSALRTSGGTGELFF.

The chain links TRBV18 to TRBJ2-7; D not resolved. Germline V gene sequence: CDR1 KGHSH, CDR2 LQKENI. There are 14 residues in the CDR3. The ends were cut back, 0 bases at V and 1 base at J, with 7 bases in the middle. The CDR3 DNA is TGTGCCAGCTCACCACCAGCTAATTCCTACGAGCAGTACTTC. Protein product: CASSPPANSYEQYF.

In DNA, the CDR3 is TGTGCCAGCAGCCCCACGGGACAGGGGTTCTCCGAGCAGTACTTC. Its translation is CASSPTGQGFSEQYF. The chain couples TRBV9 to TRBJ2-7, with 10 bases lining up with TRBD1. With V trimmed by 4 bases and J by 6 bases, 10 bases remained unmatched. Germline V gives CDR1 SGDLS, CDR2 YYNGEE. There are 15 residues in the CDR3. Complete variable domain (other parts from reference TRBV9 and TRBJ2-7): DSGVTQTPKHLITATGQRVTLRCSPRSGDLSVYWYQQSLDQGLQFLIQYYNGEERAKGNILERFSAQQFPDLHSELNLSSLELGDSALYFCASSPTGQGFSEQYFGPGTRLTVT.

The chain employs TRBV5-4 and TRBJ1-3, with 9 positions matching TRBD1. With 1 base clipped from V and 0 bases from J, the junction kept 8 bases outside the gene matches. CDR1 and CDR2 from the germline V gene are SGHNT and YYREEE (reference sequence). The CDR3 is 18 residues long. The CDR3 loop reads CASSLTGGPVSSGNTIYF. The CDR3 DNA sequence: TGTGCCAGCAGCTTGACAGGGGGCCCTGTGAGCTCTGGAAACACCATATATTTT.

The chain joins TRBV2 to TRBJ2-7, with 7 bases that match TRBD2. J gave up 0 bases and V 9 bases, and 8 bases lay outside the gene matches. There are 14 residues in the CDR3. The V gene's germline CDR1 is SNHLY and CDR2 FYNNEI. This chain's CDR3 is CASLRGEYSYEQYF. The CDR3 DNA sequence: TGTGCCAGTCTTCGGGGGGAGTACTCCTACGAGCAGTACTTC.

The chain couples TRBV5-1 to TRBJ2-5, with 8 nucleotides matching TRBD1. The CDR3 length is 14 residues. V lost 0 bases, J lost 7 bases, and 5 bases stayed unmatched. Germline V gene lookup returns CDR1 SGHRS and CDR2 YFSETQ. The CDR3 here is CASSLGGQGRTQYF. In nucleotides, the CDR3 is TGCGCCAGCAGCTTGGGAGGACAGGGAAGGACCCAGTACTTC.

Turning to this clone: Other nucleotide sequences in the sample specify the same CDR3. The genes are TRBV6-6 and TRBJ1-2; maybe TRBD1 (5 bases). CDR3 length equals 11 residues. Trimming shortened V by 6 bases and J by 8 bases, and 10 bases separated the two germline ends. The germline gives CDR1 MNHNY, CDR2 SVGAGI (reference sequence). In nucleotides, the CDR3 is TGTGCCAGCAGGGCAGGGCCGGGCTACACCTTC. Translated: CASRAGPGYTF.

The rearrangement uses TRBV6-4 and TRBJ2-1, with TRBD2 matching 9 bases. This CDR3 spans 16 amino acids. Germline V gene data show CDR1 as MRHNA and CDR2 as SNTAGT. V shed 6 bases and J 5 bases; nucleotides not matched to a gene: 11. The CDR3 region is CASSPGIAGENNEQFF. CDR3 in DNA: TGTGCCAGCAGCCCAGGAATAGCGGGGGAGAACAATGAGCAGTTCTTC.

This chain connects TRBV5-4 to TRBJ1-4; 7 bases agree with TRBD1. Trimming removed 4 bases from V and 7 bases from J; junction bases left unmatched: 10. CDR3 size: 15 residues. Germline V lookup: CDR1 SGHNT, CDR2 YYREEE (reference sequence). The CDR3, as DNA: TGTGCCAGCAGCCCATACAGGGGAGGTCGTGAAAAACTGTTTTTT. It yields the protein CASSPYRGGREKLFF. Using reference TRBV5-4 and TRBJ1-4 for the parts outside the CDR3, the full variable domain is ETGVTQSPTHLIKTRGQQVTLRCSSQSGHNTVSWYQQALGQGPQFIFQYYREEENGRGNFPPRFSGLQFPNYSSELNVNALELDDSALYLCASSPYRGGREKLFFGSGTQLSVL.

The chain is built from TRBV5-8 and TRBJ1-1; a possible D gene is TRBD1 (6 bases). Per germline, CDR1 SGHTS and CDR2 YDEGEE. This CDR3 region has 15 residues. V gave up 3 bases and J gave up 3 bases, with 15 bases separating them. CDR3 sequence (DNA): TGTGCCAGCAGCTCCCGGGGGCGAGGGGACACTGAAGCTTTCTTT. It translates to CASSSRGRGDTEAFF.

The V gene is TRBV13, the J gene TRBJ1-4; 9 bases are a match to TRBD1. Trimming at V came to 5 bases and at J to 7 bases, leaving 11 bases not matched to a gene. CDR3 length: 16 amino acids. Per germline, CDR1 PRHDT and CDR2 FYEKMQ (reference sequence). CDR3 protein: CASSPHAGTGSEKLFF. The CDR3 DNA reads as TGTGCCAGCAGCCCCCACGCGGGGACAGGGAGTGAAAAACTGTTTTTT.

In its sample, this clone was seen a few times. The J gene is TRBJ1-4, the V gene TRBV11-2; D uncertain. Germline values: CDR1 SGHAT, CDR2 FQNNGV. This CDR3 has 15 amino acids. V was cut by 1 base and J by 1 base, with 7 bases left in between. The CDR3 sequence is CASSLGVGTNEKLFF. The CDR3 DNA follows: TGTGCCAGCAGCTTAGGAGTGGGAACTAATGAAAAACTGTTTTTT.